This T cell receptor (beta chain) derives from a study of T cell responses to AZD1222 COVID-19 vaccine. This clone was counted a single time. Antigen unknown. Whole-study results and caveats: Unmutated variant regions are reportedly the target of nearly half of TCRs that are spike-specific.

Profiling relied on immunoSEQ multiplex PCR, and the TCRdb table lists in-frame clones only, not all of them. The data hold about 110,000 clones, with 86% observed a single time. Trimming cost V 5 bases and J 8 bases, with 12 bases left between them. The CDR3 sequence is 12 residues long. Germline V gives CDR1 LGHDT, CDR2 YNNKEL (reference sequence). The chain has TRBV3-1 (or the pseudogene TRBV3-2) and TRBJ1-2; D gene unclear. The starting material was peripheral blood, obtained on day 0 of AZD1222 vaccination. The sequence was obtained from an adult in good health. The CDR3 DNA sequence: TGTGCCAGCAGCTTTGTTTCGTGGGGCTACACCTTC. Translating gives CASSFVSWGYTF.